Below are 2 T cell receptor beta chains sequenced from a single sample in a study of blood T cells in healthy people across ages (dated by TCRdb to about 2015). Library preparation was by 5' RACE. The listed sequencing device is Illumina HiSeq 2500. A second 7 to 11 cycle PCR used a sample-barcoded 5' primer and a J-beta primer mix. Starting from the raw public reads, TCRdb applied fastp trimming at Q25, assembled clones with MiXCR and retained in-frame beta chains. Here each entry gathers all rows of one CDR3 protein and keeps the most common genes and DNA. The sample contains roughly 700,000 distinct CDR3 sequences, roughly 30% of them found a single time. The ten largest clones represent over 15% of the sample. Sequencing was done on a sample of blood. The receptors stem from a woman older than 75 in good health. Donor details come from another sample of the same person, matched by shared clones.

This clonotype showed up just a few times. The chain joins TRBV7-6 to TRBJ2-1; 14 nucleotides agree with TRBD2. CDR1 SGHVS and CDR2 FNYEAQ come from the germline V gene. V shed 1 base, J shed 8 bases, and the junction held 4 bases outside the gene matches. The CDR3 length is 16 residues. The CDR3 DNA reads as TGTGCCAGCAGCTTAGGACTAGCGGGGGGGCCTGATGAGCAGTTCTTC. Its protein is CASSLGLAGGPDEQFF.

This clonotype came up a few times. One junction end does not reproduce the germline sequence, and a read error may be involved. This chain connects TRBV6-4 to TRBJ2-3, with D possibly TRBD2 on 6 matching bases. This CDR3 is 15 amino acids long. CDR1 MRHNA and CDR2 SNTAGT come from the germline V gene. CDR3 region: CASSDSAGSTDTQYF. The CDR3, as DNA: TGTGCCAGCAGTGACTCTGCGGGGAGCACGGATACGCAGTATTTT.